This T cell receptor (beta chain) was found in a study of CD8+ T cells in alopecia areata. V dropped 6 bases and J dropped 4 bases, with 10 bases sitting between them. In germline, CDR1 is SGHVS, CDR2 FQNEAQ. This CDR3 spans 12 amino acids. Treatment denoted: oral pan-JAK inhibitor, 5-10 mg twice daily. cDNA serving as the sequencing template came from extracted, reverse transcribed RNA. Produced via immunoSEQ multiplex PCR; TCRdb's table is partial and in-frame only. The sample holds 90,000 to 150,000 clones, around 56% seen once. This specimen was CD4+ T cells sorted from blood, taken at week 4, from a patient treated with tofacitinib. The chain uses TRBV7-8 and TRBJ2-7; a possible D gene is TRBD1 (5 bases). This sequence originates from a human donor with alopecia areata. This CDR3 reads CASSAQGYEQYF. The CDR3 region has the DNA TGTGCCAGCAGTGCTCAGGGTTACGAGCAGTACTTC.